One sample yielded the 9 T cell receptor beta chains listed below, sequenced in a study of cytomegalovirus exposure and HLA in healthy donors. Primers for the PCR totalled 60 Vbeta and 13 Jbeta. The assay was immunoSEQ multiplex PCR, and TCRdb's table has in-frame clones only and misses some. The sample holds approximately 89,000 clones, less than 80% seen once. Sample: PBMCs. The receptors derive from a male donor in good health and CMV-seronegative.

CDR3 region: CASSPLSGVYNEQFF. The CDR3 DNA sequence: TGTGCCAGCTCACCTCTGTCAGGGGTCTACAATGAGCAGTTCTTC. The chain uses TRBV18 and TRBJ2-1; maybe TRBD1 (6 bases). The CDR3 contains 15 residues. Trimming cost V 3 bases and J 3 bases, with 12 bases left between them. From germline, CDR1 is KGHSH and CDR2 LQKENI.

This clone showed up just a few times. The chain uses TRBV27 and TRBJ1-1; TRBD1 aligns across 7 bases. The CDR3 is 17 amino acids. Germline CDR1 reads MNHEY; CDR2 reads SMNVEV (reference sequence). Germline trimming cut 2 bases from V and 1 base from J; bases unmatched to any gene: 10. The CDR3 sequence is CASSLTPASGGNTEAFF. CDR3 coding DNA: TGTGCCAGCAGTTTAACTCCCGCATCAGGGGGGAACACTGAAGCTTTCTTT.

CDR3 DNA sequence: TGTGCCAGCTCACCACGGGGGGGAGATACGCAGTATTTT. Protein: CASSPRGGDTQYF. The genes are TRBV18 and TRBJ2-3; 7 nucleotides agree with TRBD2. CDR1 and CDR2 from the germline V gene are KGHSH and LQKENI. CDR3 length: 13 residues. Trimming took 1 base from V and 5 from J; bases not matched to a gene: 0.

This clone was picked up a small number of times. This chain joins TRBV9 and TRBJ2-1, with 8 bases aligning to TRBD1. The CDR3 totals 16 residues. Trimming removed 1 base from V and 8 bases from J; junction bases left unmatched: 11. Looked up from germline, CDR1 is SGDLS and CDR2 is YYNGEE. CDR3: CASSVSGGRGPDEQFF. The CDR3 DNA sequence: TGTGCCAGCAGCGTAAGTGGAGGCAGGGGGCCGGATGAGCAGTTCTTC.

The chain has TRBV14 and TRBJ2-1; 12 bases agree with TRBD2. The CDR3 consists of 16 residues. Germline CDR1 and CDR2: SGHDN and FVKESK. V lost 2 bases and J lost 4; bases outside the gene matches: 3. The CDR3 region is CASSQLGLAGYNEQFF. CDR3 nucleotides: TGTGCCAGCAGCCAACTGGGACTAGCGGGTTACAATGAGCAGTTCTTC.

The chain employs TRBV7-2 and TRBJ1-1, with 7 bases that match TRBD1. The junction had 11 bases not matched to a gene; V was cut back by 8 bases and J by 5 bases. The CDR3 is 14 amino acids. Germline V lookup: CDR1 SGHTA, CDR2 FQGNSA. In DNA, the CDR3 is TGTGCCAGCGCCTTAGACAGGGTGGGGACTGAAGCTTTCTTT. It translates to CASALDRVGTEAFF.

The chain uses TRBV10-1 and TRBJ1-1; 10 nucleotides line up with TRBD1. The CDR3 is made up of 15 amino acids. Looked up from germline, CDR1 is WNHNN and CDR2 is SYGVQD (reference sequence). V lost 6 bases to trimming and J lost 0 bases; unmatched junction nucleotides: 4. CDR3 sequence reads: CASRGDRGMNTEAFF. CDR3 DNA: TGCGCCAGCAGGGGGGACAGGGGCATGAACACTGAAGCTTTCTTT.

The CDR3 sequence is CASSPYNTYEQYF. The DNA of the CDR3 is TGTGCCAGCAGCCCTTACAACACCTACGAGCAGTACTTC. The chain uses TRBV7-2 and TRBJ2-7; D is unresolved. Germline V gene sequence: CDR1 SGHTA, CDR2 FQGNSA. Trimming stripped 5 bases from V and 2 bases from J, with 10 bases between. CDR3 length equals 13 residues.

This chain links TRBV28 with TRBJ1-1; no clear D gene. The V gene lost 7 bases and the J gene lost 1 base, with 13 bases spanning the gap. Germline V gene data show CDR1 as MDHEN and CDR2 as SYDVKM. The CDR3 loop spans 14 amino acids. CDR3 bases: TGTGCCAGCACCCCTATGAGCCGGAACACTGAAGCTTTCTTT. Translated: CASTPMSRNTEAFF.